This T cell receptor (beta chain) was recorded in a study of brain T cells in children with intractable seizures. The protocol was immunoSEQ multiplex PCR, while the TCRdb copy is restricted to in-frame clones and leaves out a portion. The sample carries about 340,000 clones, over 90% recorded once. Described time point: blood from clinic visit 5 months post-surgery; TSC patient then seizure free. Before surgery, patients took at least one anti-epileptic drug. The specimen comprised peripheral blood, sampled approximately 5 months after surgery. The receptor's source is a boy in the first two years of life with tuberous sclerosis and intractable seizures.

CDR3 residues: CASNRLAGVLTGELFF. The CDR3 DNA sequence: TGTGCCAGCAATAGGCTAGCGGGAGTTTTGACCGGGGAGCTGTTTTTT. The chain has TRBV2 and TRBJ2-2; TRBD2 matches at 10 bases. Looked up from germline, CDR1 is SNHLY and CDR2 is FYNNEI. The CDR3 is 16 amino acids. The trim removed 7 bases at V and 5 bases at J, leaving 10 bases unmatched. The full variable domain, rest sourced from reference TRBV2 and TRBJ2-2, is EPEVTQTPSHQVTQMGQEVILRCVPISNHLYFYWYRQILGQKVEFLVSFYNNEISEKSEIFDDQFSVERPDGSNFTLKIRSTKLEDSAMYFCASNRLAGVLTGELFFGEGSRLTVL.